The clone carrying this T cell receptor beta chain was seen a handful of times. Its antigen is unknown. The data belong to a study of cytomegalovirus exposure and HLA in healthy donors. Overall study context: From donors who were HLA-typed, an early data release held 80 million to 85 million unique TCRs.

Primers: 60 Vbeta forward and 13 Jbeta reverse. Clones were read by immunoSEQ multiplex PCR, and TCRdb kept only the in-frame ones, dropping some. Among about 150,000 clones listed, over 50% were seen once. Study observations and caveats: Information on immune exposure was restricted to one variable (CMV serostatus). For cytomegalovirus status, the classifier reportedly gave diagnoses with high specificity and sensitivity. Some highly shared sequence variants likely arose as a pipeline artifact.

The sequenced sample was PBMCs. The clonotype comes from a human donor in good health.

The DNA of the CDR3 is TGTGCCAGCAGCTCCAGGACTAGTGCCCATGAGCAGTTCTTC. Translated, it gives CASSSRTSAHEQFF. V usage is TRBV7-9 and J usage is TRBJ2-1; 7 nucleotides agree with TRBD2. Germline lookup yields CDR1 SEHNR and CDR2 FQNEAQ (reference sequence). The CDR3 length is 14 residues. J lost 8 bases, V lost 4 bases, and 8 bases had no gene match.